This T cell receptor beta chain derives from a study of shared clonotypes between healthy human individuals. Losses at the gene ends were 5 bases for V and 5 bases for J; bases not matched to a gene: 5. From germline, CDR1 is SGHTA and CDR2 FQGTGA. This CDR3 is built from 13 residues. The table came from immunoSEQ multiplex PCR; TCRdb's copy has only in-frame clones and leaves some out. The sample comprises around 1.1 million clones, approximately 80% of which are singletons, and approximately 0.95% rests with the top ten. The sample consisted of memory CD4+ T cells from PBMCs. Subset denoted: CD45RA-negative fraction. The source of this sequence is a young man in good health. Some clones in this sample may be carry-over from other donors' samples. This chain joins TRBV7-3 and TRBJ1-1; 7 bases map to TRBD1. The CDR3 region is CASSPGGATEAFF. DNA of the CDR3: TGTGCCAGCAGCCCAGGGGGGGCAACTGAAGCTTTCTTT.